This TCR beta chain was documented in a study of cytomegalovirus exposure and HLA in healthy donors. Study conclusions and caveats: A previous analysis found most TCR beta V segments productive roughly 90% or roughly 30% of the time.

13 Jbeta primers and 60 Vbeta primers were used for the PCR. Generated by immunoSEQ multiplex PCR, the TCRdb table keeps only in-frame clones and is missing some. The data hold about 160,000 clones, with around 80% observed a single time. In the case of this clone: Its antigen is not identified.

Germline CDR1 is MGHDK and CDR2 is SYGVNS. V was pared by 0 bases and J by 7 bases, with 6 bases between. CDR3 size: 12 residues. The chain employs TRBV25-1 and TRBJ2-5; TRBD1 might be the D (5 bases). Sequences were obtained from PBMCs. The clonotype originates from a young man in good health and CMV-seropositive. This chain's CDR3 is CASSEYQGTQYF. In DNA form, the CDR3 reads TGTGCCAGCAGTGAATATCAGGGGACCCAGTACTTC. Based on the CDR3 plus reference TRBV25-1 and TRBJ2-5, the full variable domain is EADIYQTPRYLVIGTGKKITLECSQTMGHDKMYWYQQDPGMELHLIHYSYGVNSTEKGDLSSESTVSRIRTEHFPLTLESARPSHTSQYLCASSEYQGTQYFGPGTRLLVL.